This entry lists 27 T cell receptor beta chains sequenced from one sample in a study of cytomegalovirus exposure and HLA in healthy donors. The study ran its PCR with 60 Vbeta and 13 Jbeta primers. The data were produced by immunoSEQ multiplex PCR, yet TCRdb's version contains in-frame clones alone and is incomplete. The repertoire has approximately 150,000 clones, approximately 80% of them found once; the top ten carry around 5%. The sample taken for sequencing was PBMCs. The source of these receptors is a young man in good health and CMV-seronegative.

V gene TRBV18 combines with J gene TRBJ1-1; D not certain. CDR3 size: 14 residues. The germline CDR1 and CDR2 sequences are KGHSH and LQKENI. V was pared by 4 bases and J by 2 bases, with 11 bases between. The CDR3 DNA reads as TGTGCCAGCTCACTACAGAGATTAAACACTGAAGCTTTCTTT. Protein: CASSLQRLNTEAFF.

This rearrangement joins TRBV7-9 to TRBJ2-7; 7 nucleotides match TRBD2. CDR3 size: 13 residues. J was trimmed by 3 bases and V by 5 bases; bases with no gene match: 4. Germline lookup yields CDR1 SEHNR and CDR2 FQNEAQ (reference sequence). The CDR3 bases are TGTGCCAGCAGCGGGTGGGAGGGCTACGAGCAGTACTTC. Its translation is CASSGWEGYEQYF. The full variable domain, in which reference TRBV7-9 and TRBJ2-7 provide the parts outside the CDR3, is DTGVSQNPRHKITKRGQNVTFRCDPISEHNRLYWYRQTLGQGPEFLTYFQNEAQLEKSRLLSDRFSAERPKGSFSTLEIQRTEQGDSAMYLCASSGWEGYEQYFGPGTRLTVT.

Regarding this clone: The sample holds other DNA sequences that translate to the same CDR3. CDR3 region: CASSVTGNTEAFF. CDR3 nucleotide sequence: TGTGCCAGCAGCGTAACGGGGAACACTGAAGCTTTCTTT. The V and J genes are TRBV9 and TRBJ1-1, with unresolved D. From germline, CDR1 is SGDLS and CDR2 YYNGEE. This CDR3 is built from 13 residues. V was shortened by 1 base and J by 1 base, with 5 bases between the two germline ends.

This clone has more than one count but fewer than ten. The CDR3 DNA reads TGTGCCAGCAGTGAACCTGGGACAGGCAATGAAAAACTGTTTTTT. It is translated as CASSEPGTGNEKLFF. The rearrangement uses TRBV25-1 and TRBJ1-4, with 8 bases aligning to TRBD1. Germline V gene lookup returns CDR1 MGHDK and CDR2 SYGVNS. The CDR3 is 15 amino acids. With V trimmed by 2 bases and J by 5 bases, 4 bases remained unmatched.

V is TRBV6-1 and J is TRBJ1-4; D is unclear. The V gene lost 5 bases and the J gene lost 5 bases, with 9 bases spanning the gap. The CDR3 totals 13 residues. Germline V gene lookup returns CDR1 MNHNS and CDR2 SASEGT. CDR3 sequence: CASSPSSNEKLFF. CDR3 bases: TGTGCCAGCAGTCCTTCGTCGAATGAAAAACTGTTTTTT.

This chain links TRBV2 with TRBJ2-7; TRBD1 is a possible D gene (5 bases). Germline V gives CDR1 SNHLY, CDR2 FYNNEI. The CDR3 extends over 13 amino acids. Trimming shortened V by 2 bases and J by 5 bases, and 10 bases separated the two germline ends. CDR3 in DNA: TGTGCCAGCAGTGAAAAGGGGCCGGACGAGCAGTACTTC. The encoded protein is CASSEKGPDEQYF.

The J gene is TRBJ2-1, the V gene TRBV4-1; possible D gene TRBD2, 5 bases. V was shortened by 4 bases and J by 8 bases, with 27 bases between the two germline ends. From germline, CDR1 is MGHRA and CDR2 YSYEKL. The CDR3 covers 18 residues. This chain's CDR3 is CASSPWITRSGPTDEQFF. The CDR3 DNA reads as TGCGCCAGCAGCCCGTGGATCACTAGAAGCGGACCGACTGATGAGCAGTTCTTC.

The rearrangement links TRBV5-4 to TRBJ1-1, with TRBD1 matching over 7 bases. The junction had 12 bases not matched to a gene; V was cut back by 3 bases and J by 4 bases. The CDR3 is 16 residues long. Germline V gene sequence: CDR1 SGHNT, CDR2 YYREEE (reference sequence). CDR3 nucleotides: TGTGCCAGCAGCTCCCCTCGAGGGGGCACGAGCACTGAAGCTTTCTTT. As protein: CASSSPRGGTSTEAFF.

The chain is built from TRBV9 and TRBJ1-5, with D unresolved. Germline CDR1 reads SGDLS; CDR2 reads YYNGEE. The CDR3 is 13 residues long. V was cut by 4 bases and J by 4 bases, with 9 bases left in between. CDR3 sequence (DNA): TGTGCCAGCAGCCCTAGTTTTAATCAGCCCCAGCATTTT. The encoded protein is CASSPSFNQPQHF.

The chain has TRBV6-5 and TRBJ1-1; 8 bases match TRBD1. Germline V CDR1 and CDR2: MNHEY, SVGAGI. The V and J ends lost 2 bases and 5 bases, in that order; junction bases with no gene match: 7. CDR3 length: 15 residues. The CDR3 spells CASSYRPRGRTEAFF. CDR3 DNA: TGTGCCAGCAGTTACAGACCCAGGGGGCGGACTGAAGCTTTCTTT.

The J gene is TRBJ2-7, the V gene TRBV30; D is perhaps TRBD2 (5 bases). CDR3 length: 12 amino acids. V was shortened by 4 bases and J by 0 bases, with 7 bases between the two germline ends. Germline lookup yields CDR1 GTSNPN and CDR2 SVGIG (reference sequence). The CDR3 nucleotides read TGTGCCTGGAAACGGGGCTCCTACGAGCAGTACTTC. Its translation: CAWKRGSYEQYF.

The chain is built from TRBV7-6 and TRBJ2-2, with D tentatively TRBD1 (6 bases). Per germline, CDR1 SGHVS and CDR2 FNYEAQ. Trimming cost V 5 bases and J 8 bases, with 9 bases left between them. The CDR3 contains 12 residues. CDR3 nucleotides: TGTGCCAGCAGCCAGGGGTCAGGGGAGCTGTTTTTT. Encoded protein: CASSQGSGELFF.

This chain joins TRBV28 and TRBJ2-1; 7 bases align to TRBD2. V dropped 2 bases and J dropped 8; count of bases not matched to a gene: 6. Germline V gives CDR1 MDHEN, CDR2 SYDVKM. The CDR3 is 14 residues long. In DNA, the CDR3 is TGTGCCAGCAGTTTAGGCGGGAGTCTAGATGAGCAGTTCTTC. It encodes CASSLGGSLDEQFF. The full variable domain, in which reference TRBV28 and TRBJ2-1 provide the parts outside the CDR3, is DVKVTQSSRYLVKRTGEKVFLECVQDMDHENMFWYRQDPGLGLRLIYFSYDVKMKEKGDIPEGYSVSREKKERFSLILESASTNQTSMYLCASSLGGSLDEQFFGPGTRLTVL.

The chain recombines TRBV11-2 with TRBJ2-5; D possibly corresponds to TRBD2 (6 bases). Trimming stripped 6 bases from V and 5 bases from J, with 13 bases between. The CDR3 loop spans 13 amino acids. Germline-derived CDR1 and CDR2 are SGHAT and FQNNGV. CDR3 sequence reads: CASSPGLLETQYF. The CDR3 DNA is TGTGCCAGCAGTCCAGGACTACTGGAGACCCAGTACTTC.

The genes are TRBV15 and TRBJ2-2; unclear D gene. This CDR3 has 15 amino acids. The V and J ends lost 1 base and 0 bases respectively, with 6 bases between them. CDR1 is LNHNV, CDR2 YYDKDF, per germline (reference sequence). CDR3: CATSRAGPNTGELFF. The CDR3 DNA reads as TGTGCCACCAGCAGAGCCGGTCCGAACACCGGGGAGCTGTTTTTT.

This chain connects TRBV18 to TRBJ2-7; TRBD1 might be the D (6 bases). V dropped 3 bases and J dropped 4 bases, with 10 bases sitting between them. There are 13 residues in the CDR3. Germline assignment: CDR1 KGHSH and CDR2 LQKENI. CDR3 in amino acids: CASSPTGQYEQYF. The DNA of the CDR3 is TGTGCCAGCTCACCCACCGGACAGTACGAGCAGTACTTC. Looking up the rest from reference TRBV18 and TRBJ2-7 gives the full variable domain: NAGVMQNPRHLVRRRGQEARLRCSPMKGHSHVYWYRQLPEEGLKFMVYLQKENIIDESGMPKERFSAEFPKEGPSILRIQQVVRGDSAAYFCASSPTGQYEQYFGPGTRLTVT.

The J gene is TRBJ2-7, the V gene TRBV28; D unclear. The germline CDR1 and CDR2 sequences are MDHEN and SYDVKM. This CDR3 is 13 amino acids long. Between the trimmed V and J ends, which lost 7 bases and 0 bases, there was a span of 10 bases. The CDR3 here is CASMSPFSYEQYF. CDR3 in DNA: TGTGCCAGCATGTCCCCCTTCTCCTACGAGCAGTACTTC.

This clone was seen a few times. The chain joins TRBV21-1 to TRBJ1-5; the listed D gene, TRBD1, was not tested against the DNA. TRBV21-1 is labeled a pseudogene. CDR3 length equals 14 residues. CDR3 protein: CASSNPGPHQPQHF. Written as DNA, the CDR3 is TGTGCCAGCAGCAATCCAGGTCCCCATCAGCCCCAGCATTTT.

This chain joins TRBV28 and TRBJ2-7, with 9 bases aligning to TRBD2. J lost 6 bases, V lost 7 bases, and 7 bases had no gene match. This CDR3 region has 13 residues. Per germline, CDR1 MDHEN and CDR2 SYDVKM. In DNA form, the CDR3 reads TGTGCCAGCACGAGCGGGAGGACTCTCGAGCAGTACTTC. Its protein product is CASTSGRTLEQYF.

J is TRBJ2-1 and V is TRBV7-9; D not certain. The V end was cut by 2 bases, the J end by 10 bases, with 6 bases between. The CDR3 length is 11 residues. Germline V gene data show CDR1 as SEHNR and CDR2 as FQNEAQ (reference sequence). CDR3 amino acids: CASSLIQEQFF. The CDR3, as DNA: TGTGCCAGCAGCTTAATTCAGGAGCAGTTCTTC. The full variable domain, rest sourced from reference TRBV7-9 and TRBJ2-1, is DTGVSQNPRHKITKRGQNVTFRCDPISEHNRLYWYRQTLGQGPEFLTYFQNEAQLEKSRLLSDRFSAERPKGSFSTLEIQRTEQGDSAMYLCASSLIQEQFFGPGTRLTVL.

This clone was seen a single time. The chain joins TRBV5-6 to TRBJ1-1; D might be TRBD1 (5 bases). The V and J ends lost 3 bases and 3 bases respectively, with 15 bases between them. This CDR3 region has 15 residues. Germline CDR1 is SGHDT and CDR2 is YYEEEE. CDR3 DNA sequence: TGTGCCAGCAGCTCCAGCCGGGGGAGCGACACTGAAGCTTTCTTT. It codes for CASSSSRGSDTEAFF.

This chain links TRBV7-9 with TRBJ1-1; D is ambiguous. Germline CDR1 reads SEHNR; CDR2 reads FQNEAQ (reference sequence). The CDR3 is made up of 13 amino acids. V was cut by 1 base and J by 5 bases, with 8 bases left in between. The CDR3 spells CASSLERETEAFF. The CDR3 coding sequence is TGTGCCAGCAGCTTAGAAAGGGAGACTGAAGCTTTCTTT.

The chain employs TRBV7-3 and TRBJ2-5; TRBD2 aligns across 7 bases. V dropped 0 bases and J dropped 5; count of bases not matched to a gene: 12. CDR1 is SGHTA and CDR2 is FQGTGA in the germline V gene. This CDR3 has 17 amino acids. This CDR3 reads CASSLTSGNVGEETQYF. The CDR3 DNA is TGTGCCAGCAGCTTAACCAGCGGGAACGTCGGGGAGGAGACCCAGTACTTC.

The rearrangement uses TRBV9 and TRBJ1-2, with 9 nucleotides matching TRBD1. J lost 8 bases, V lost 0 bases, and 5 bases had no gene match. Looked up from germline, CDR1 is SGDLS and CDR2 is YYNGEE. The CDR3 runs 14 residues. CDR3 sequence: CASSVDRGRLGYTF. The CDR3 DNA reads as TGTGCCAGCAGCGTAGACAGGGGGCGGTTAGGCTACACCTTC. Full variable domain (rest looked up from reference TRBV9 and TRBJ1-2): DSGVTQTPKHLITATGQRVTLRCSPRSGDLSVYWYQQSLDQGLQFLIQYYNGEERAKGNILERFSAQQFPDLHSELNLSSLELGDSALYFCASSVDRGRLGYTFGSGTRLTVV.

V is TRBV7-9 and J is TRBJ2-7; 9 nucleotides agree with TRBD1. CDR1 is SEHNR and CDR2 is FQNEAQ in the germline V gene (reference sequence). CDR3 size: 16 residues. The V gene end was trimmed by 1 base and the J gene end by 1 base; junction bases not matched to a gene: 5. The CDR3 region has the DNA TGTGCCAGCAGCTTAGATGGGACAGGGTGGTCCTACGAGCAGTACTTC. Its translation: CASSLDGTGWSYEQYF. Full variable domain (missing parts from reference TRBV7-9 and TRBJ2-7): DTGVSQNPRHKITKRGQNVTFRCDPISEHNRLYWYRQTLGQGPEFLTYFQNEAQLEKSRLLSDRFSAERPKGSFSTLEIQRTEQGDSAMYLCASSLDGTGWSYEQYFGPGTRLTVT.

The CDR3 DNA sequence: TGTGCCAGCAGCTTTGGGCTAACAGGGAATCAGCCCCAGCATTTT. Protein sequence: CASSFGLTGNQPQHF. This sequence joins TRBV13 and TRBJ1-5, with a possible D match to TRBD1 (6 bases). The CDR3 loop spans 15 amino acids. The V end lost 3 bases, the J end lost 4 bases, and 13 bases lay between the germline ends. The germline V gene encodes CDR1 PRHDT and CDR2 FYEKMQ (reference sequence).

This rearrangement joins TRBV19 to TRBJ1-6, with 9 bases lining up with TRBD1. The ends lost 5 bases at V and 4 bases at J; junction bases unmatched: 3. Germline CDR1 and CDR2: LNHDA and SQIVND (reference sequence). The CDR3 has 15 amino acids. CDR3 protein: CASSPTGGYNSPLHF. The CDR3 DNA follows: TGTGCCAGTAGTCCGACAGGGGGATATAATTCACCCCTCCACTTT.